The rows below give T cell receptor beta chains drawn from one sample of a study of T cell repertoires in cytomegalovirus infection. TCRdb reprocessed the reads via MiXCR and lists one record per CDR3 protein. The sample holds tens of thousands of distinct CDR3 sequences, roughly a quarter seen once. Antigen specificity for these receptors is unknown. This specimen consisted of CD8+ T cells from cultured PBMCs, obtained from culture after CMV antigen stimulation. Every receptor here comes from a human donor in good health (CMV status not recorded). Some clones in this sample may be carry-over from other donors' samples. The CDR3 runs from the conserved cysteine through the conserved F or W. The order of the fields is J gene, clone size, V gene, D gene, CDR3 DNA, CDR3 protein. The D gene is left open where the match is weak. Some rows mark clone size as missing; the rest say once, few, many or name a class of expanded clone.

TRBJ2-5 . TRBV11-2 . TGTGCCAGCAGCTTAGCCTACGGCGGGGCCGAGACCCAGTACTTC CASSLAYGGAETQYF
TRBJ2-2 . TRBV5-1 . TGCGCCAGCAGCGAGGGGGTTCCCGGGGAGCTGTTTTTT CASSEGVPGELFF
TRBJ1-2 few TRBV7-4 TRBD1 TGTGCCAGCAGCCACGGACAGGGGGCCGCTAACTATGGCTACACCTTC CASSHGQGAANYGYTF
TRBJ2-7 many TRBV15 . TGTGCCTCCGGGTCCGGCCTCTCCTACGAGCAGTACTTC CASGSGLSYEQYF
TRBJ2-7 . TRBV4-3 . TGCGCCAGCAGCCAAGATTTCGGCGGAGACTACGAGCAGTACTTC CASSQDFGGDYEQYF
TRBJ1-1 . TRBV19 . TGTGCCAGTAGTATTCAGATGAACACTGAAGCTTTCTTT CASSIQMNTEAFF
TRBJ2-1 . TRBV7-8 . TGTGCCAGCAGCTTATCCGGTAGTGAGCAGTTCTTC CASSLSGSEQFF
TRBJ2-2 many TRBV27 TRBD1 TGTGCCAGCAGATGGACAGGCCCGGGCCCGAGCACCGGGGAGCTGTTTTTT CASRWTGPGPSTGELFF
TRBJ2-7 . TRBV12-3/TRBV12-4 TRBD2 TGTGCCAGCAGGAGTTCGGGCGGGGGGGCATACGAGCAGTACTTC CASRSSGGGAYEQYF
TRBJ2-4 few TRBV4-3 TRBD2 TGCGCCAGCAGCCAAGAAGGGCGGGAGGGGACGCCCAAAAACATTCAGTACTTC CASSQEGREGTPKNIQYF
TRBJ1-1 . TRBV12-5 . TGTGCTAGTGGTTTGGTATTCGTGGTTGGGGACACTGAAGCTTTCTTT CASGLVFVVGDTEAFF
TRBJ2-6 many TRBV7-2 . TGTGCCAGCAGCTTAGCTCTTATGGGACGACCTAGCTCTGGGGCCAACGTCCTGACTTTC CASSLALMGRPSSGANVLTF
TRBJ2-7 few TRBV4-1 . TGCGCCAGCAGCCAAGATCCCGTTAGTGGCGAGCAGTACTTC CASSQDPVSGEQYF
TRBJ2-5 few TRBV9 TRBD1 TGTGCCAGCAGCCCGACGGAGGACAGGGGTGAGACCCAGTACTTC CASSPTEDRGETQYF
TRBJ2-7 . TRBV2 . TGTGCCAGCAGTGAAGCCCCGGGAGTGGGGCAGTACTTC CASSEAPGVGQYF
TRBJ2-2 . TRBV5-4 . TGTGCCACCGCCATACAGGGACCCGGACCCGGGGAGCTGTTTTTT CATAIQGPGPGELFF
TRBJ1-4 . TRBV6-8 . TGTGCCAGCAGATTGGAGATTTCAACTAATGAAAAACTGTTTTTT CASRLEISTNEKLFF
TRBJ2-7 . TRBV11-3 . TGTGCCAGCAGCTTAATCCCGGATTACGAGCAGTACTTC CASSLIPDYEQYF
TRBJ1-5 . TRBV19 TRBD1 TGTGCCAGTAGCGGACAGGGGGGATATCAGCCCCAGCATTTT CASSGQGGYQPQHF
TRBJ2-2 . TRBV3-1 . TGTGCCAGCAGCCAAGAAGGCAGGAGCACCGGGGAGCTGTTTTTT CASSQEGRSTGELFF
TRBJ2-5 . TRBV7-6 . TGTGCCAGCAGCGCCCCGACAGAACGTGCCGTATTCGACCAAGAGACCCAGTACTTC CASSAPTERAVFDQETQYF
TRBJ2-5 . TRBV19 . TGTGCCAGTAGTTCCCGGACAAAAGAGACCCAGTACTTC CASSSRTKETQYF
TRBJ2-1 few TRBV12-3/TRBV12-4 . TGTGCCAGCAGTAGAACCGGGACCCCAGGAGAGCAGTTCTTC CASSRTGTPGEQFF
TRBJ2-2 . TRBV7-3 . TGTGCCAGCTCGCGGGGAGATACCGGGGAGCTGTTTTTT CASSRGDTGELFF
TRBJ1-2 many TRBV4-1 . TGCGCCAGCAGCCTGGACACCTCCCCTAACTATGGCTACACCTTC CASSLDTSPNYGYTF
TRBJ2-1 few TRBV12-3/TRBV12-4 . TGTGCCAGCGCCCCCTCTTACAATGAGCAGTTCTTC CASAPSYNEQFF
TRBJ2-2 few TRBV6-1 TRBD1 TGTGCCAGCACCCTCTCAGGGGGTAGGGCCGGGGAGCTGTTTTTT CASTLSGGRAGELFF
TRBJ2-7 . TRBV4-3 TRBD1 TGCGCCAGCAGCCAAGGGACAGGGAAAGGGGGGGAGCAGTACTTC CASSQGTGKGGEQYF
TRBJ2-7 . TRBV4-3 TRBD1 TGCGCCAGCAGCCAAGAGAGGACAGGGAGCTACGAGCAGTACTTC CASSQERTGSYEQYF
TRBJ1-2 few TRBV6-2/TRBV6-3 . TGTGCCAGCAGTGTCCGTGGAGTGAACTATGGCTACACCTTC CASSVRGVNYGYTF
TRBJ1-2 . TRBV27 TRBD1 TGTGCCAGCAGTTTACAGGGGGCGGGGGGCTACACCTTC CASSLQGAGGYTF